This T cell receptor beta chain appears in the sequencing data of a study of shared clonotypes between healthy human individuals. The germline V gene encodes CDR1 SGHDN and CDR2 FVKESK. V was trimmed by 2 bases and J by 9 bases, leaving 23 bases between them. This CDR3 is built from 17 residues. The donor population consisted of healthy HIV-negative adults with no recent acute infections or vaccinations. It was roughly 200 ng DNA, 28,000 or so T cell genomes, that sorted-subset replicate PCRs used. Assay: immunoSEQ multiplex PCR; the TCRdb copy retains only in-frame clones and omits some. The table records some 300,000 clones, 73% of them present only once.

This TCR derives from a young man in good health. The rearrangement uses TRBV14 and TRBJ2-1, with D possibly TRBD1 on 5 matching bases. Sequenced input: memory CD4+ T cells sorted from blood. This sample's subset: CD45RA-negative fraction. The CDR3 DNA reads TGTGCCAGCAGCCAAAGGTTCAGGGAATTGGGGCCCACTGAGCAGTTCTTC. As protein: CASSQRFRELGPTEQFF. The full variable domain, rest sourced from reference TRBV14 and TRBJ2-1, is EAGVTQFPSHSVIEKGQTVTLRCDPISGHDNLYWYRRVMGKEIKFLLHFVKESKQDESGMPNNRFLAERTGGTYSTLKVQPAELEDSGVYFCASSQRFRELGPTEQFFGPGTRLTVL.